These 20 T cell receptor beta chains were sequenced from one sample in a study of cytomegalovirus exposure and HLA in healthy donors. PCR used 60 Vbeta primers and 13 Jbeta primers. The repertoire was sequenced with immunoSEQ multiplex PCR; TCRdb's copy has only in-frame clones and lacks some. The sample holds about 96,000 clones. Specimen: PBMCs. The receptor source for this set is a woman between 25 and 40 years old in good health and CMV-seronegative.

The rearrangement links TRBV4-1 to TRBJ1-2; D is unclear. Trimming shortened V by 1 base and J by 4 bases, and 13 bases separated the two germline ends. The CDR3 covers 15 residues. Germline CDR1 MGHRA, CDR2 YSYEKL. CDR3 nucleotide sequence: TGCGCCAGCAGCCAAGCGGTTCCTTCGGGCTATGGCTACACCTTC. Protein product: CASSQAVPSGYGYTF.

The chain links TRBV27 to TRBJ2-7; D perhaps matches TRBD2 (6 bases). CDR1 is MNHEY, CDR2 SMNVEV, per germline (reference sequence). Trimming pared 5 bases from V and 2 bases from J, leaving 22 bases between. This CDR3 comprises 17 residues. The CDR3 spells CASSLLPQDYVPYEQYF. DNA of the CDR3: TGTGCCAGCAGTCTACTGCCACAGGACTACGTACCCTACGAGCAGTACTTC.

The chain uses TRBV5-8 and TRBJ2-3; 7 bases fit TRBD1. Trimming at V came to 2 bases and at J to 2 bases, leaving 8 bases not matched to a gene. Looked up from germline, CDR1 is SGHTS and CDR2 is YDEGEE. The CDR3 is 16 residues long. The CDR3 is CASSLGDDRATDTQYF. The CDR3, as DNA: TGTGCCAGCAGCTTAGGTGATGACAGGGCCACAGATACGCAGTATTTT.

Details on this clone: The junction shows a germline mismatch at one end, possibly a read error. The V and J genes are TRBV2 and TRBJ2-4, with D perhaps TRBD1 (5 bases). CDR3 length: 11 amino acids. Germline CDR1 reads SNHLY; CDR2 reads FYNNEI. The CDR3 here is CASSESARVDF. The CDR3 coding sequence is TGTGCCAGCAGTGAAAGTGCCAGGGTTGACTTC.

The genes are TRBV19 and TRBJ2-2; 12 bases are shared with TRBD2. J gave up 4 bases and V 8 bases, and 8 bases lay outside the gene matches. This CDR3 contains 16 residues. The V gene's germline CDR1 is LNHDA and CDR2 SQIVND (reference sequence). The DNA of the CDR3 is TGTGCCAGTCAGACTAGCGGGGGCTATGGCACCGGGGAGCTGTTTTTT. It is translated as CASQTSGGYGTGELFF.

The V gene is TRBV11-3, the J gene TRBJ2-1; perhaps TRBD2 as D (6 bases). The CDR3 runs 12 residues. Germline lookup yields CDR1 SGHNT and CDR2 YENEEA. Deletions cut 1 base from V and 12 bases from J, with 10 bases between. The CDR3 here is CASSLASSGQFF. The CDR3 region has the DNA TGTGCCAGCAGCTTAGCGAGTAGCGGGCAGTTCTTC.

This chain joins TRBV6-6 and TRBJ1-2; TRBD1 aligns across 8 bases. Germline V lookup: CDR1 MNHNY, CDR2 SVGAGI (reference sequence). V trimming: 4 bases; J trimming: 3 bases; junction bases outside the gene matches: 7. The CDR3 runs 15 residues. This CDR3 is CASSFSTRGHYGYTF. CDR3 DNA sequence: TGTGCCAGCAGTTTTTCGACCAGGGGGCACTATGGCTACACCTTC.

V and J are TRBV20-1 and TRBJ1-1; D is unresolved. The CDR3 sequence is 11 residues long. Trimming shortened V by 1 base and J by 7 bases, and 7 bases separated the two germline ends. Germline V lookup: CDR1 DFQATT, CDR2 SNEGSKA (reference sequence). CDR3 DNA: TGCAGTGCTAGAGTGTGGAGTGAAGCTTTCTTT. This gives the protein CSARVWSEAFF.

This rearrangement joins TRBV18 to TRBJ1-5, with 7 bases fitting TRBD1. Germline values: CDR1 KGHSH, CDR2 LQKENI. V lost 3 bases, J lost 4 bases, and 15 bases stayed unmatched. The CDR3 runs to 18 residues. CDR3 nucleotide sequence: TGTGCCAGCTCACCTATGACAGGGAGGCCCGCTTTTAATCAGCCCCAGCATTTT. Translation: CASSPMTGRPAFNQPQHF.

V gene TRBV10-3 combines with J gene TRBJ2-1; 11 bases line up with TRBD2. V was pared by 0 bases and J by 4 bases, with 8 bases of the junction left unmatched. The CDR3 length is 18 residues. The germline V gene encodes CDR1 ENHRY and CDR2 SYGVKD. CDR3: CAISESSSGGGRYNEQFF. CDR3 DNA sequence: TGTGCCATCAGTGAGTCGAGTAGCGGGGGGGGACGTTACAATGAGCAGTTCTTC.

This chain connects TRBV19 to TRBJ2-2; D gene ambiguous. The V end lost 4 bases, the J end lost 3 bases, and 6 bases lay between the germline ends. Germline V gene lookup returns CDR1 LNHDA and CDR2 SQIVND (reference sequence). CDR3 length: 13 amino acids. CDR3 in DNA: TGTGCCAGTAGTAATGACTACACCGGGGAGCTGTTTTTT. It encodes CASSNDYTGELFF.

The gene calls are TRBV7-2 and TRBJ1-5; 7 bases map to TRBD1. This CDR3 has 15 residues. V lost 3 bases, J lost 6 bases, and 8 bases stayed unmatched. CDR1 and CDR2 (germline): SGHTA, FQGNSA. CDR3 in amino acids: CASSFFTGVGQPQHF. The CDR3 DNA follows: TGTGCCAGCAGCTTTTTCACAGGGGTTGGTCAGCCCCAGCATTTT.

The rearrangement joins TRBV2 to TRBJ2-6; D might be TRBD2 (5 bases). This CDR3 comprises 15 residues. With 2 bases removed from V and 2 bases from J, the gap between germline ends came to 7 bases. Germline CDR1 reads SNHLY; CDR2 reads FYNNEI. This CDR3 is CASSERTAGANVLTF. The CDR3 DNA is TGTGCCAGCAGTGAAAGGACTGCTGGGGCCAACGTCCTGACTTTC.

For this clone: Other DNA sequences in the sample encode the same CDR3. The chain links TRBV28 to TRBJ1-2; the D is unclear. Trimming cost V 6 bases and J 8 bases, with 13 bases left between them. This CDR3 has 12 residues. Germline V gene data show CDR1 as MDHEN and CDR2 as SYDVKM. CDR3 sequence reads: CASRPLSGGYTF. The CDR3 nucleotides read TGTGCCAGCAGGCCGCTTTCGGGGGGCTACACCTTC.

The chain employs TRBV29-1 and TRBJ2-5, with a tentative D call TRBD1 (6 bases). This CDR3 is built from 12 residues. Per germline, CDR1 SQVTM and CDR2 ANQGSEA. Trimming removed 3 bases at V and 3 bases at J, with 8 bases between. Here the CDR3 DNA reads TGCAGCGTTGACCCAGGGGAAGAGACCCAGTACTTC. It encodes CSVDPGEETQYF.

The chain joins TRBV5-1 to TRBJ2-4; TRBD2 agrees at 13 bases. The trim removed 4 bases at V and 8 bases at J, leaving 9 bases unmatched. The CDR3 consists of 16 residues. Germline V gene sequence: CDR1 SGHRS, CDR2 YFSETQ. The CDR3: CASSPGTSGASDIQYF. The CDR3, as DNA: TGCGCCAGCAGCCCCGGGACTAGCGGGGCTAGTGACATTCAGTACTTC.

This chain joins TRBV28 and TRBJ2-5, with D tentatively TRBD2 (6 bases). The J call may be incorrect, as the DNA end agrees better with TRBJ2-7. The CDR3 totals 14 residues. The germline V gene encodes CDR1 MDHEN and CDR2 SYDVKM. This chain's CDR3 is CASRTNPGSYEQYF. The CDR3 nucleotides are TGTGCCAGCAGAACAAATCCCGGGAGCTACGAGCAGTACTTC.

The rearrangement links TRBV5-6 to TRBJ2-1; 11 bases are a match to TRBD2. The CDR3 covers 17 residues. With 3 bases clipped from V and 4 bases from J, the junction kept 9 bases outside the gene matches. The germline CDR1 and CDR2 sequences are SGHDT and YYEEEE. CDR3 bases: TGTGCCAGCAGCTCCCCCTCCGGGACTAGCGGATACAATGAGCAGTTCTTC. Translated: CASSSPSGTSGYNEQFF.

The chain joins TRBV6-1 to TRBJ2-3; the match to TRBD2 covers 10 bases. V shed 2 bases and J 0 bases; nucleotides not matched to a gene: 5. CDR1 and CDR2 from the germline V gene are MNHNS and SASEGT. The length of the CDR3 is 17 residues. CDR3 DNA: TGTGCCAGCAGTGAACCCGCACTAGCGGGGAGCACAGATACGCAGTATTTT. Translating gives CASSEPALAGSTDTQYF.

The chain has TRBV2 and TRBJ1-5; TRBD1 matches at 8 bases. Trimming took 6 bases from V and 2 from J; bases not matched to a gene: 3. The length of the CDR3 is 14 residues. The germline V gene encodes CDR1 SNHLY and CDR2 FYNNEI. CDR3 sequence (DNA): TGTGCCAGCAGGGAGGGACAGGGCAATCAGCCCCAGCATTTT. Amino acid sequence: CASREGQGNQPQHF.